This T cell receptor beta chain was found in a study of shared clonotypes between healthy human individuals. CDR3 size: 13 residues. V was cut by 8 bases and J by 5 bases, with 18 bases left in between. CDR1 GTSNPN and CDR2 SVGIG come from the germline V gene (reference sequence). Sequencing used immunoSEQ multiplex PCR; TCRdb keeps in-frame clones, though not all of them. The sample contains about 690,000 clones, less than 95% of which appear only once. The clonotype comes from a man between 18 and 35 years old in good health. Some clones in this sample may be carry-over from other donors' samples. This chain links TRBV30 with TRBJ1-2, with a possible D match to TRBD1 (5 bases). Sequences were obtained from memory CD8+ T cells from PBMCs. Subset indicated: CD45RO+ cells pooled with CCR7-negative TemRA cells. The CDR3 sequence: CAPHRGGVYGYTF. In DNA form, the CDR3 reads TGTGCCCCCCACCGGGGAGGGGTTTATGGCTACACCTTC.